The T cell receptor beta chain under discussion was sequenced for a study of T-cell reconstitution after alpha-beta-depleted transplantation in children. General study findings and limits: Recipient T cells and thymic progenitors that survived gave rise to the high TCRbeta diversity observed at day 60 in some patients. Once a year had passed after transplant, T-cell counts and diversity came mostly from newly produced T cells.

In this sample, this clonotype turned up many times. Its antigen remains unidentified. The V and J ends lost 4 bases and 1 base respectively, with 9 bases between them. The germline CDR1 and CDR2 sequences are SGHNT and YENEEA. The CDR3 runs to 14 residues. Unique molecular identifiers were used to barcode this TCRbeta library. MiXCR, applied by TCRdb to the PCR reads, yields one record per CDR3 protein. The data contain hundreds of thousands of distinct CDR3 sequences, around 15% of them seen just once; the ten biggest clones take up about 41%. This sequence was found in a male patient between 2 and 10 years old who had a stem cell transplant for acute lymphoblastic leukemia, so the T cells may come from the graft donor. This specimen consisted of PBMCs, mostly from graft donor cells, obtained 360 days after TCRalphabeta/CD19-depleted stem cell transplant. This chain joins TRBV11-3 and TRBJ2-3; TRBD2 is a possible D gene (5 bases). CDR3 region: CASSSMRGTDTQYF. The CDR3, as DNA: TGTGCCAGCAGCTCCATGAGGGGCACAGATACGCAGTATTTT.